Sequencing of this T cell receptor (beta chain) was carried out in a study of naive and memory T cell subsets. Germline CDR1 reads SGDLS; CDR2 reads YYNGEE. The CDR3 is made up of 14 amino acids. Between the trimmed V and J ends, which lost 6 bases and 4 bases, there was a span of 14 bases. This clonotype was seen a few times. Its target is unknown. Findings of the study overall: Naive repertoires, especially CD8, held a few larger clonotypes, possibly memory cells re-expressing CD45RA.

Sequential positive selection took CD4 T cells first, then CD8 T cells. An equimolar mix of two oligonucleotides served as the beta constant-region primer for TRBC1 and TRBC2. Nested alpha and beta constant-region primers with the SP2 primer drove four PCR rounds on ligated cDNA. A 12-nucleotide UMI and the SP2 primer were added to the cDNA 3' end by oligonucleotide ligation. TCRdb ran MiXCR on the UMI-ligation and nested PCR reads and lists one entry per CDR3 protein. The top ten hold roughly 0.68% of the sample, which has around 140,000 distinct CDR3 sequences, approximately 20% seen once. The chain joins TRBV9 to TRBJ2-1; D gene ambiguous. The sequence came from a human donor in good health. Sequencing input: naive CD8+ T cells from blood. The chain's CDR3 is CASTPTHKYNEQFF. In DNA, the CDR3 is TGTGCCAGCACCCCAACTCACAAATACAATGAGCAGTTCTTC.